The 12 T cell receptor beta chains reported below all come from one sample, sequenced in a study of blood T cell repertoires in COVID-19. Produced via immunoSEQ multiplex PCR; TCRdb's table is partial and in-frame only. The sample gives approximately 480,000 clones, 89% of which show up once; roughly 0.9% is in the top ten. Source material: peripheral blood. These receptors originate from a young man with COVID-19, enrolled during active disease.

The chain combines TRBV18 with TRBJ2-5, with D possibly being TRBD2 (5 bases). CDR1 and CDR2 from the germline V gene are KGHSH and LQKENI. The germline V and J ends were trimmed by 5 bases and 5 bases, with 9 bases remaining between them. CDR3 length equals 12 residues. CDR3 bases: TGTGCCAGCTCAACAACGGGGGAGACCCAGTACTTC. As protein: CASSTTGETQYF.

The genes are TRBV3-1 (or the pseudogene TRBV3-2) and TRBJ2-6; possible D gene TRBD1, 5 bases. This CDR3 is built from 14 residues. The V and J ends lost 8 bases and 0 bases respectively, with 8 bases between them. Germline loops: CDR1 LGHDT, CDR2 YNNKEL (reference sequence). The CDR3: CASATGSGANVLTF. DNA for the CDR3: TGTGCCAGCGCAACAGGCTCTGGGGCCAACGTCCTGACTTTC.

The chain carries TRBV27 and TRBJ2-7; 7 bases are shared with TRBD2. CDR1 and CDR2 from the germline V gene are MNHEY and SMNVEV (reference sequence). The CDR3 consists of 15 residues. Unmatched junction bases numbered 11, after V lost 3 bases and J lost 6 bases. The DNA of the CDR3 is TGTGCCAGCAGTTTCCAGACTAGCTCTCGCTTCGAGCAGTACTTC. Its translation: CASSFQTSSRFEQYF.

V gene TRBV7-3 combines with J gene TRBJ2-7; 9 bases fit TRBD2. This CDR3 comprises 15 residues. V dropped 2 bases and J dropped 5; count of bases not matched to a gene: 7. CDR1 is SGHTA, CDR2 FQGTGA, per germline. CDR3 loop: CASSLAPSGANEQYF. As DNA, the CDR3 is TGTGCCAGCAGCTTAGCGCCTAGCGGGGCTAACGAGCAGTACTTC.

V is TRBV7-6 and J is TRBJ1-1; 8 bases line up with TRBD1. Looked up from germline, CDR1 is SGHVS and CDR2 is FNYEAQ. The CDR3 totals 16 residues. V was pared by 3 bases and J by 3 bases, with 9 bases of the junction left unmatched. CDR3 bases: TGTGCCAGCAGCTTCGGAACAGGGGGGTTATACACTGAAGCTTTCTTT. This codes for CASSFGTGGLYTEAFF.

The rearrangement joins TRBV6-5 to TRBJ2-2; D unresolved. V lost 8 bases to trimming and J lost 5 bases, with 9 bases between them. Germline values: CDR1 MNHEY, CDR2 SVGAGI. The CDR3 length is 12 residues. The chain's CDR3 is CASLDFTGELFF. DNA for the CDR3: TGTGCCAGCCTAGACTTTACCGGGGAGCTGTTTTTT.

The gene calls are TRBV27 and TRBJ1-2; 9 bases align to TRBD1. V shed 5 bases and J 7 bases; nucleotides not matched to a gene: 11. The CDR3 is 15 residues long. The germline V gene has CDR1 MNHEY and CDR2 SMNVEV (reference sequence). The CDR3 coding sequence is TGTGCCAGCAGTCCACGGGACAGGGTTTTAGGTGGCTACACCTTC. Protein: CASSPRDRVLGGYTF.

The table lists this clone with a count of one. V gene TRBV5-1 combines with J gene TRBJ2-7, with TRBD1 matching 9 bases. The V and J ends lost 2 bases and 5 bases, in that order; junction bases with no gene match: 5. There are 14 residues in the CDR3. CDR1 and CDR2 from the germline V gene are SGHRS and YFSETQ. This CDR3 reads CASSLQGASHEQYF. CDR3 in DNA: TGCGCCAGCAGCTTACAGGGGGCGAGCCACGAGCAGTACTTC.

V is TRBV6-1 and J is TRBJ2-1; 8 bases are a match to TRBD2. The CDR3 is made up of 16 amino acids. V trimming: 2 bases; J trimming: 3 bases; junction bases outside the gene matches: 6. Looked up from germline, CDR1 is MNHNS and CDR2 is SASEGT. CDR3: CASSEMLLADYNEQFF. The CDR3 region has the DNA TGTGCCAGCAGTGAAATGTTACTAGCGGACTACAATGAGCAGTTCTTC.

The rearrangement uses TRBV2 and TRBJ2-7; possible D gene TRBD1, 5 bases. In germline, CDR1 is SNHLY, CDR2 FYNNEI. There are 19 residues in the CDR3. V lost 4 bases and J 5 bases, leaving 30 bases between the germline ends. The CDR3 reads CASSGPPLPRSRVRDEQYF. The CDR3 DNA sequence: TGTGCCAGCAGTGGGCCCCCCCTTCCTAGGAGTCGGGTCAGGGACGAGCAGTACTTC. The full variable domain, completed using reference TRBV2 and TRBJ2-7, is EPEVTQTPSHQVTQMGQEVILRCVPISNHLYFYWYRQILGQKVEFLVSFYNNEISEKSEIFDDQFSVERPDGSNFTLKIRSTKLEDSAMYFCASSGPPLPRSRVRDEQYFGPGTRLTVT.

The chain uses TRBV18 and TRBJ2-3, with TRBD1 matching 7 bases. Trimming took 6 bases from V and 3 from J; bases not matched to a gene: 6. The length of the CDR3 is 14 residues. CDR1 and CDR2 from the germline V gene are KGHSH and LQKENI. The CDR3 sequence: CASSPDRVTDTQYF. CDR3 coding DNA: TGTGCCAGCTCCCCCGACAGGGTGACAGATACGCAGTATTTT.

V usage is TRBV6-5 and J usage is TRBJ2-1; maybe TRBD2 (6 bases). The CDR3 loop spans 14 amino acids. The V and J ends lost 8 bases and 5 bases respectively, with 16 bases between them. Germline loops: CDR1 MNHEY, CDR2 SVGAGI. The CDR3 loop reads CASFGTSGHNEQFF. In DNA, the CDR3 is TGTGCCAGCTTCGGGACTTCTGGACACAATGAGCAGTTCTTC.